This T cell receptor beta chain came from a study of cytomegalovirus exposure and HLA in healthy donors. Findings of the study overall: In vitro checks showed that a few CMV-associated chains really do target CMV antigens. One cluster of highly shared sequence variants probably arose as a sequencing artifact. Researchers catalogued 160 or so TCR beta chains as cytomegalovirus-associated.

13 Jbeta primers and 60 Vbeta primers were used for the PCR. Profiled with immunoSEQ multiplex PCR; TCRdb holds only in-frame clones, not every one. The table shows around 200,000 clones, with roughly 70% occurring only once. On this clone: Its cognate antigen is unknown.

Germline V gives CDR1 MGHRA, CDR2 YSYEKL. With 2 bases clipped from V and 5 bases from J, the junction kept 5 bases outside the gene matches. This CDR3 is built from 15 residues. The sample taken for sequencing was PBMCs. The TCR comes from a male donor in good health and CMV-seronegative. This chain links TRBV4-1 with TRBJ2-5; 10 bases match TRBD2. CDR3 nucleotides: TGCGCCAGCAGCCAAACTAGCGGGGAAGGGGAGACCCAGTACTTC. Translation: CASSQTSGEGETQYF.